The T cell receptor (beta chain) described here comes from a study of T cells in Graves' hyperthyroidism and ophthalmopathy. The CDR3 loop spans 14 amino acids. V shed 2 bases and J shed 0 bases, with 8 bases lying between them. From germline, CDR1 is SEHNR and CDR2 FQNEAQ (reference sequence). RNA transcripts served as the template for amplifying TCR beta CDR3 regions. HTBI primers were used for first-round RT-PCR of the TCR CDR3. TCRdb recomputed calls from the multiplex PCR reads with MiXCR, one row per CDR3 protein. The sample has some 300,000 distinct CDR3 sequences, approximately 15% seen once; the top ten hold roughly 8.2%. There are many counts of this clonotype.

The source is a woman in her 40s with Graves' hyperthyroidism. V is TRBV7-9 and J is TRBJ2-7; no definite D call. Sequenced input: blood. This CDR3 reads CASSLTPSSYEQYF. CDR3 nucleotide sequence: TGTGCCAGCAGCTTAACGCCGAGCTCCTACGAGCAGTACTTC.